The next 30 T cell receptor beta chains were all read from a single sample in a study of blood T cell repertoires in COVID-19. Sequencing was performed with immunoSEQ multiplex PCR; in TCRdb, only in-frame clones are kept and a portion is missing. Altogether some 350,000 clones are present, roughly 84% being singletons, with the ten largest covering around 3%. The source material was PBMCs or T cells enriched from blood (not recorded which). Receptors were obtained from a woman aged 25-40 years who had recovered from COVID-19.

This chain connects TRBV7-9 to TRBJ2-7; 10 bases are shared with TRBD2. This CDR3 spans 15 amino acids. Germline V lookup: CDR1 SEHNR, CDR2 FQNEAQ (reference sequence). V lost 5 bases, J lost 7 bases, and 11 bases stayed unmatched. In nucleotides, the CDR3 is TGTGCCAGCAGCGCAGGAGGGCTAGCGGGAGTGGAGCAGTACTTC. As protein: CASSAGGLAGVEQYF.

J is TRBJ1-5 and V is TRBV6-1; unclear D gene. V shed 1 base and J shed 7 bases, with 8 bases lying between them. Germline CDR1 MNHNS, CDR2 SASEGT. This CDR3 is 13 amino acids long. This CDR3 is CASSEVADQPQHF. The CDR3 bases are TGTGCCAGCAGTGAAGTAGCAGACCAGCCCCAGCATTTT.

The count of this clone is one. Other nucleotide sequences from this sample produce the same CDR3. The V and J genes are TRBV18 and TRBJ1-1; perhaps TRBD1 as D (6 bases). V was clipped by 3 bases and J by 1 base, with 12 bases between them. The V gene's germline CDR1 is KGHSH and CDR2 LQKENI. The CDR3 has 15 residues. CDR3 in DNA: TGTGCCAGCTCACCTAGCGCACAGGGGAACACTGAAGCTTTCTTT. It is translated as CASSPSAQGNTEAFF.

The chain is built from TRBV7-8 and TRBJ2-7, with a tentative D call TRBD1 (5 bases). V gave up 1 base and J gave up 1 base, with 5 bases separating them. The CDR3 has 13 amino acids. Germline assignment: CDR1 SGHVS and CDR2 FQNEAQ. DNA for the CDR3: TGTGCCAGCAGCTTAGACAGGTCCTACGAGCAGTACTTC. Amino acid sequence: CASSLDRSYEQYF.

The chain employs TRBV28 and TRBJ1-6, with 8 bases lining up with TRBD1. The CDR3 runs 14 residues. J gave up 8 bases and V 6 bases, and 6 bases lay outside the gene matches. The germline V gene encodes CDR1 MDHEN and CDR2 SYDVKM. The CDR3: CASSSGQGYSPLHF. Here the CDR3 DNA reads TGTGCCAGCAGCTCAGGACAGGGTTATTCACCCCTCCACTTT.

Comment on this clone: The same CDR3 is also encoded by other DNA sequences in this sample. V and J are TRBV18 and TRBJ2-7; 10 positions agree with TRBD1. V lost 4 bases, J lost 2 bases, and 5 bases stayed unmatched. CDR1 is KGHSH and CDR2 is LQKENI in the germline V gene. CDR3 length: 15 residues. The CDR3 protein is CASSLGTGDTYEQYF. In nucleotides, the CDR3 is TGTGCCAGCTCACTAGGGACAGGGGATACCTACGAGCAGTACTTC.

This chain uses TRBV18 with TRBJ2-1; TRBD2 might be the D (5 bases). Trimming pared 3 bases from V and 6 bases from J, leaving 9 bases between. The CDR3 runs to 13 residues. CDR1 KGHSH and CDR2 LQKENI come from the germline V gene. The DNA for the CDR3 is TGTGCCAGCTCACCTTACACTAGCAATGAGCAGTTCTTC. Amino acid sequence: CASSPYTSNEQFF.

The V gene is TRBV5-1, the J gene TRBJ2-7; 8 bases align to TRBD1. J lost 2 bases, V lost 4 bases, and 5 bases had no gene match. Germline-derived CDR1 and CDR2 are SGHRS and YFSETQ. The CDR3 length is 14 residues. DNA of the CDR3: TGCGCCAGCAGCAAAGACAGGGGACCCTACGAGCAGTACTTC. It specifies CASSKDRGPYEQYF.

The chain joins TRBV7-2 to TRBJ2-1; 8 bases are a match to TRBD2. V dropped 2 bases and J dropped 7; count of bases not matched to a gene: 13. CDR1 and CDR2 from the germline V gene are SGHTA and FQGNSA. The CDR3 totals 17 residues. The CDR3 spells CASSLPLSGTHGNEQFF. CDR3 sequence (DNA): TGTGCCAGCAGCTTACCCCTTAGCGGGACCCATGGGAATGAGCAGTTCTTC. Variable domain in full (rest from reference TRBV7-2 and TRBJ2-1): GAGVSQSPSNKVTEKGKDVELRCDPISGHTALYWYRQSLGQGLEFLIYFQGNSAPDKSGLPSDRFSAERTGGSVSTLTIQRTQQEDSAVYLCASSLPLSGTHGNEQFFGPGTRLTVL.

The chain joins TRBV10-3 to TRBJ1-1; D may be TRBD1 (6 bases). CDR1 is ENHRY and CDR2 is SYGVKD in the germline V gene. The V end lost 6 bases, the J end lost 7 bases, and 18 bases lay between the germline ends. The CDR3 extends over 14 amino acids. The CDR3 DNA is TGTGCCATCAGGAAAGAGACAGGACGGCTTGAAGCTTTCTTT. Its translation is CAIRKETGRLEAFF.

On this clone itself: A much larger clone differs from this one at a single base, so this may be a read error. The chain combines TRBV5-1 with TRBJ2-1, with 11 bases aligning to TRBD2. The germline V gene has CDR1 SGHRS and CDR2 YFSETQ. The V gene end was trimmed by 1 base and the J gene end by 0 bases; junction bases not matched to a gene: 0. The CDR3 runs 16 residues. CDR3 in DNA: TGCGCCAGCAGCTTGACTAGCGGGAGCTCCTACAATGAGCAGTTCTTC. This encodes CASSLTSGSSYNEQFF.

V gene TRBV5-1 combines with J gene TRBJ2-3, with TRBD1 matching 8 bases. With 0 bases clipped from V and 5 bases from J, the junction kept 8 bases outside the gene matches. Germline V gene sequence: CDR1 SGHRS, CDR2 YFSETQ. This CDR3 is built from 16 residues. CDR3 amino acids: CASSLASQGAKDTQYF. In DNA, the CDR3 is TGCGCCAGCAGCTTGGCATCCCAGGGGGCTAAAGATACGCAGTATTTT.

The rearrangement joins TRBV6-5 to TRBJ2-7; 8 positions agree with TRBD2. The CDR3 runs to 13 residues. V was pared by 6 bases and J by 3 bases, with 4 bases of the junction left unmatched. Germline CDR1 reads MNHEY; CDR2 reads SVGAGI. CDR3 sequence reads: CASSAGTSYEQYF. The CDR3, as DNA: TGTGCCAGCAGCGCGGGGACTAGCTACGAGCAGTACTTC.

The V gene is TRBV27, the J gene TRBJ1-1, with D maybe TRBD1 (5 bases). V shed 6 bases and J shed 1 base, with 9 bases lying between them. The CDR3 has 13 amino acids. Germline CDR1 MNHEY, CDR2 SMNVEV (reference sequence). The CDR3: CASSWGENTEAFF. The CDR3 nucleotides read TGTGCCAGCAGCTGGGGGGAGAACACTGAAGCTTTCTTT.

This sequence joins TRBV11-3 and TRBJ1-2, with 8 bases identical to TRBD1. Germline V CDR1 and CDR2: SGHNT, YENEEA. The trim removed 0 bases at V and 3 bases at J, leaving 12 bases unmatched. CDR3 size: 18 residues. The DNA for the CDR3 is TGTGCCAGCAGCTTAGATCATTATTCGCCAGGGGGCGACTATGGCTACACCTTC. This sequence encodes CASSLDHYSPGGDYGYTF.

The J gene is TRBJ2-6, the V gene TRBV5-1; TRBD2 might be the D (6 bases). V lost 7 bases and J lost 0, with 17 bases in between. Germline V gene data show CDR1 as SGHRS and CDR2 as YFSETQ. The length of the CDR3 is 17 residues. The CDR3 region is CASGGRAGSSGANVLTF. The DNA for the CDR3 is TGCGCCAGCGGAGGCAGGGCGGGGAGCTCTGGGGCCAACGTCCTGACTTTC.

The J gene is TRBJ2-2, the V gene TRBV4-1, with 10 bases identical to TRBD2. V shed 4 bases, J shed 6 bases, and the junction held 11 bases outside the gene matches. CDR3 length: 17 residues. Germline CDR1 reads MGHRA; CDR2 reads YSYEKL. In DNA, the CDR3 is TGCGCCAGCAGCCTTATAGCGGGGGGCCTCAACTCCGGGGAGCTGTTTTTT. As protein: CASSLIAGGLNSGELFF.

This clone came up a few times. CDR3 sequence reads: CASSFGLGGSGGYTF. The CDR3 nucleotides are TGTGCCAGTAGTTTCGGTTTAGGAGGGAGTGGTGGCTACACCTTC. J is TRBJ1-2 and V is TRBV19; D is uncertain. CDR1 is LNHDA and CDR2 is SQIVND in the germline V gene (reference sequence). The CDR3 extends over 15 amino acids. The V gene lost 5 bases and the J gene lost 7 bases, with 20 bases spanning the gap. Looking up the rest from reference TRBV19 and TRBJ1-2 gives the full variable domain: DGGITQSPKYLFRKEGQNVTLSCEQNLNHDAMYWYRQDPGQGLRLIYYSQIVNDFQKGDIAEGYSVSREKKESFPLTVTSAQKNPTAFYLCASSFGLGGSGGYTFGSGTRLTVV.

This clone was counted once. As DNA, the CDR3 is TGTGCCAGCAGTGAGGGCCAGGGAAGGTCTTTCTTT. Amino acid sequence: CASSEGQGRSFF. The chain combines TRBV2 with TRBJ1-1; a possible D gene is TRBD1 (5 bases). Germline-derived CDR1 and CDR2 are SNHLY and FYNNEI. The CDR3 is 12 amino acids. Trimming removed 3 bases from V and 12 bases from J, with 14 bases in between.

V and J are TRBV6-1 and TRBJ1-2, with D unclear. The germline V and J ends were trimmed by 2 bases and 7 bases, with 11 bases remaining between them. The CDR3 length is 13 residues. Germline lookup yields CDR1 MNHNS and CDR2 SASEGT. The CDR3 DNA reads TGTGCCAGCAGTGAATATGGAGAAAGTGGCTACACCTTC. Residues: CASSEYGESGYTF.

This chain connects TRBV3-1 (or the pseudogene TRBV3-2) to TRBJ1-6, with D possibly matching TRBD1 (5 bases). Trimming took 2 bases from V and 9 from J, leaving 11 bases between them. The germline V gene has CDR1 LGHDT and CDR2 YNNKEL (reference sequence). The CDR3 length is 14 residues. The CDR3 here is CASSQSGFGSPLHF. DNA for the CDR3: TGTGCCAGCAGCCAATCAGGGTTCGGTTCACCCCTCCACTTT.

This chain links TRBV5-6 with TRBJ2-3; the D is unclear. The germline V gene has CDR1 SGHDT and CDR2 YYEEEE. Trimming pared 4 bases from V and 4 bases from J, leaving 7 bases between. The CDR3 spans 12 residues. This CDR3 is CASSVVSDTQYF. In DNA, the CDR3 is TGTGCCAGCAGCGTAGTATCAGATACGCAGTATTTT.

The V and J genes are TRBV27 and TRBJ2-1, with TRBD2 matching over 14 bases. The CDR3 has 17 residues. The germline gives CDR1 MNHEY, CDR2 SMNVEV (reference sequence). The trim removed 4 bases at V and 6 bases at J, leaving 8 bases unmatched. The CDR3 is CASSSPGTSGGINEQFF. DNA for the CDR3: TGTGCCAGCAGTTCCCCCGGGACTAGCGGGGGTATCAATGAGCAGTTCTTC.

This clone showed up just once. This CDR3 reads CASSAGVTGELFF. DNA for the CDR3: TGTGCCAGCAGTGCGGGGGTCACCGGGGAGCTGTTTTTT. The V gene is TRBV2, the J gene TRBJ2-2; a possible D gene is TRBD2 (6 bases). The ends were cut back, 4 bases at V and 4 bases at J, with 7 bases in the middle. The CDR3 loop spans 13 amino acids. Germline values: CDR1 SNHLY, CDR2 FYNNEI.

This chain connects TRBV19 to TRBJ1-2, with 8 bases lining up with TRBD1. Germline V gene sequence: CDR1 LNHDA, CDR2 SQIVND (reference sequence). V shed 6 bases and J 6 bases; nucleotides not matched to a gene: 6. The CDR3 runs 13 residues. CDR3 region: CASRLTGEDGYTF. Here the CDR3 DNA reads TGTGCCAGTAGGCTGACAGGGGAGGATGGCTACACCTTC.

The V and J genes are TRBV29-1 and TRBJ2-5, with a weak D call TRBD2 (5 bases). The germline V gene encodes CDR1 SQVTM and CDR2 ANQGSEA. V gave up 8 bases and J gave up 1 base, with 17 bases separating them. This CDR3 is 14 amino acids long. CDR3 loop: CSSREWGFQETQYF. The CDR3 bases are TGCAGCTCGAGGGAGTGGGGATTCCAAGAGACCCAGTACTTC.

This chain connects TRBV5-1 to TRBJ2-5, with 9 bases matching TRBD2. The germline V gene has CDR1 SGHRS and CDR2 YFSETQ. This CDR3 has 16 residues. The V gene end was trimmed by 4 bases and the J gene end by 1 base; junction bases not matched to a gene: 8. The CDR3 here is CASSPGSGGSQETQYF. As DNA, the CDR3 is TGCGCCAGCAGCCCCGGTAGCGGGGGATCCCAAGAGACCCAGTACTTC. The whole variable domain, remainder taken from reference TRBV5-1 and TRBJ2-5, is KAGVTQTPRYLIKTRGQQVTLSCSPISGHRSVSWYQQTPGQGLQFLFEYFSETQRNKGNFPGRFSGRQFSNSRSEMNVSTLELGDSALYLCASSPGSGGSQETQYFGPGTRLLVL.

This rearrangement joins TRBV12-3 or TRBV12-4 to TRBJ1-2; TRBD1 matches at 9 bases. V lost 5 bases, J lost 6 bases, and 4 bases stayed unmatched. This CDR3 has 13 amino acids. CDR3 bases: TGTGCCAGCAGTCCGAGGACAGGGGATGGCTACACCTTC. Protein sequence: CASSPRTGDGYTF.

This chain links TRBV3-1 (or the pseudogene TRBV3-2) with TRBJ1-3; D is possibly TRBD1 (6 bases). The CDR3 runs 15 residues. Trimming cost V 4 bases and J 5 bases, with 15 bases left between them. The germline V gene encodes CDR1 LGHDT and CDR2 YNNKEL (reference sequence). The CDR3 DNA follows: TGTGCCAGCAGCCTACGGACAGCGTACAGAAACACCATATATTTT. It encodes CASSLRTAYRNTIYF.

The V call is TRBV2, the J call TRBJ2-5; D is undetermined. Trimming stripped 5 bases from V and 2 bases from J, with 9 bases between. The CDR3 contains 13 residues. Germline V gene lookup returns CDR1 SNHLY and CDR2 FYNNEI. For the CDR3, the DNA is TGTGCCAGCAGTTTACAGTTTCAAGAGACCCAGTACTTC. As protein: CASSLQFQETQYF.